One and the same sample provided the 27 T cell receptor beta chains below, sequenced in a study of T cell responses to AZD1222 COVID-19 vaccine. TCRdb's table, derived via immunoSEQ multiplex PCR, lists solely in-frame clones and lacks some. In the table there are around 120,000 clones, about 85% of which are singletons. Sequencing was performed on peripheral blood, taken 28 days after the second AZD1222 dose. Receptors originate from an adult who received the AZD1222 COVID-19 vaccine.

This sequence joins TRBV5-4 and TRBJ2-3; D assignment may be TRBD1 or TRBD2 (5 bases each). The CDR3 covers 17 residues. V gave up 0 bases and J gave up 2 bases, with 16 bases separating them. Germline CDR1 is SGHNT and CDR2 is YYREEE (reference sequence). The CDR3 DNA reads TGTGCCAGCAGCTTGGAGTCCCGGGGCCCCTTCACAGATACGCAGTATTTT. Protein sequence: CASSLESRGPFTDTQYF.

The V gene is TRBV7-9, the J gene TRBJ1-2; TRBD1 matches at 12 bases. Germline V gene sequence: CDR1 SEHNR, CDR2 FQNEAQ (reference sequence). The length of the CDR3 is 16 residues. The junction had 10 bases not matched to a gene; V was cut back by 5 bases and J by 6 bases. The chain's CDR3 is CASSPSPGQGAHGYTF. As DNA, the CDR3 is TGTGCCAGCAGCCCCTCCCCGGGACAGGGGGCGCATGGCTACACCTTC. Full variable domain (remainder filled in from reference TRBV7-9 and TRBJ1-2): DTGVSQNPRHKITKRGQNVTFRCDPISEHNRLYWYRQTLGQGPEFLTYFQNEAQLEKSRLLSDRFSAERPKGSFSTLEIQRTEQGDSAMYLCASSPSPGQGAHGYTFGSGTRLTVV.

The chain couples TRBV7-9 to TRBJ1-3, with TRBD1 matching over 7 bases. The V gene's germline CDR1 is SEHNR and CDR2 FQNEAQ (reference sequence). CDR3 length equals 15 residues. The trim removed 5 bases at V and 7 bases at J, leaving 11 bases unmatched. The CDR3 nucleotides are TGTGCCAGCAGCCCCCCAGGGGGGCGGCTTAACACCATATATTTT. Translating it yields CASSPPGGRLNTIYF.

The rearrangement uses TRBV3-1 (or the pseudogene TRBV3-2) and TRBJ1-4; the D gene is possibly TRBD1 (5 bases). CDR3 length equals 14 residues. Germline V gene lookup returns CDR1 LGHDT and CDR2 YNNKEL (reference sequence). Trimming removed 1 base from V and 8 bases from J, with 11 bases in between. DNA for the CDR3: TGTGCCAGCAGCCAAGCGGGACGGAACGAAAAACTGTTTTTT. As protein: CASSQAGRNEKLFF.

The chain links TRBV2 to TRBJ2-4, with unresolved D. The V end was cut by 1 base, the J end by 9 bases, with 7 bases between. Germline CDR1 is SNHLY and CDR2 is FYNNEI. CDR3 size: 12 residues. CDR3 nucleotide sequence: TGTGCCAGCAGTGAAGAGGGAACCATTCAGTACTTC. This encodes CASSEEGTIQYF.

The chain uses TRBV19 and TRBJ2-3, with 8 bases aligning to TRBD2. This CDR3 spans 15 amino acids. V lost 3 bases to trimming and J lost 5 bases; unmatched junction nucleotides: 7. Germline V gene lookup returns CDR1 LNHDA and CDR2 SQIVND (reference sequence). CDR3 residues: CASSIAGRAGDTQYF. In nucleotides, the CDR3 is TGTGCCAGTAGTATCGCCGGGAGGGCCGGAGATACGCAGTATTTT.

The V gene is TRBV20-1, the J gene TRBJ1-5; tentatively, D is TRBD1 (6 bases). V lost 3 bases to trimming and J lost 0 bases, with 15 bases between them. This CDR3 contains 16 residues. Germline CDR1 and CDR2: DFQATT and SNEGSKA (reference sequence). The CDR3 reads CSASSGQKYSNQPQHF. In nucleotides, the CDR3 is TGCAGTGCTAGTAGCGGACAGAAATATAGCAATCAGCCCCAGCATTTT.

This clone was recorded a few times. This chain connects TRBV6-1 to TRBJ2-7; D is unresolved. Per the germline V gene, CDR1 is MNHNS and CDR2 is SASEGT. The V end was cut by 2 bases, the J end by 4 bases, with 9 bases between. The CDR3 covers 13 residues. Written as DNA, the CDR3 is TGTGCCAGCAGTGAAAGAAGTGAATACGAGCAGTACTTC. It is translated as CASSERSEYEQYF.

This clone was seen only once. The J gene is TRBJ2-2, the V gene TRBV18; D possibly corresponds to TRBD1 (6 bases). This CDR3 is 16 amino acids long. V gave up 1 base and J gave up 3 bases, with 12 bases separating them. CDR1 KGHSH and CDR2 LQKENI come from the germline V gene. CDR3 in amino acids: CASSPRSQGDTGELFF. The CDR3 region has the DNA TGTGCCAGCTCACCACGGTCACAGGGCGACACCGGGGAGCTGTTTTTT.

The V and J genes are TRBV23-1 and TRBJ1-5, with D unclear. TRBV23-1 is flagged as an ORF with uncertain function. The CDR3 covers 14 residues. Trimming pared 5 bases from V and 0 bases from J, leaving 8 bases between. In nucleotides, the CDR3 is TGCGCCAGCAGTTTAAGCTATAGCAATCAGCCCCAGCATTTT. This translates into CASSLSYSNQPQHF.

The J gene is TRBJ1-2, the V gene TRBV7-2, with D possibly TRBD1 on 5 matching bases. This CDR3 is 18 amino acids long. The ends were cut back, 1 base at V and 5 bases at J, with 23 bases in the middle. The germline CDR1 and CDR2 sequences are SGHTA and FQGNSA. The chain's CDR3 is CASSLGGTGRNSAYGYTF. CDR3 sequence (DNA): TGTGCCAGCAGCTTAGGGGGCACGGGGCGAAACAGCGCTTATGGCTACACCTTC. The entire variable domain, with the rest obtained from reference TRBV7-2 and TRBJ1-2, is as follows: GAGVSQSPSNKVTEKGKDVELRCDPISGHTALYWYRQSLGQGLEFLIYFQGNSAPDKSGLPSDRFSAERTGGSVSTLTIQRTQQEDSAVYLCASSLGGTGRNSAYGYTFGSGTRLTVV.

The rearrangement links TRBV5-4 to TRBJ2-1, with TRBD2 identical over 12 bases. With V trimmed by 3 bases and J by 5 bases, 3 bases remained unmatched. CDR1 and CDR2 (germline): SGHNT, YYREEE (reference sequence). This CDR3 has 15 amino acids. DNA of the CDR3: TGTGCCAGCAGCTCTCGGACTAGCGGGAACAATGAGCAGTTCTTC. This sequence encodes CASSSRTSGNNEQFF.

V is TRBV4-1 and J is TRBJ2-1; D call uncertain. This CDR3 region has 15 residues. V dropped 0 bases and J dropped 4 bases, with 10 bases sitting between them. Looked up from germline, CDR1 is MGHRA and CDR2 is YSYEKL. The CDR3 DNA follows: TGCGCCAGCAGCCAAGAGACCGGGTCTTACAATGAGCAGTTCTTC. Protein: CASSQETGSYNEQFF.

The J gene is TRBJ2-1, the V gene TRBV7-2; tentative D call: TRBD2 (6 bases). V was cut by 1 base and J by 2 bases, with 12 bases left in between. The V gene's germline CDR1 is SGHTA and CDR2 FQGNSA. The CDR3 consists of 16 residues. CDR3 sequence reads: CASSLVGGRTYNEQFF. CDR3 sequence (DNA): TGTGCCAGCAGCTTAGTGGGGGGTCGAACCTACAATGAGCAGTTCTTC.

The chain links TRBV9 to TRBJ2-5, with 11 bases identical to TRBD2. Germline V gene lookup returns CDR1 SGDLS and CDR2 YYNGEE. The CDR3 has 17 amino acids. The V and J ends lost 0 bases and 2 bases, in that order; junction bases with no gene match: 6. The DNA for the CDR3 is TGTGCCAGCAGCGTAGATCCTAGCGGGAGGATTCAAGAGACCCAGTACTTC. Residues: CASSVDPSGRIQETQYF.

The chain is built from TRBV7-2 and TRBJ2-5; D ambiguous. Germline CDR1 and CDR2: SGHTA and FQGNSA. Trimming left V 4 bases short and J 7 bases short, with 16 bases between. There are 14 residues in the CDR3. The CDR3 DNA reads as TGTGCCAGCAGCTCAGACCGGAGATGGACGACCCAGTACTTC. It encodes CASSSDRRWTTQYF.

The chain has TRBV23-1 and TRBJ1-5; D ambiguous. TRBV23-1 is reported as an ORF; its role is uncertain. Trimming stripped 0 bases from V and 4 bases from J, with 10 bases between. This CDR3 contains 15 residues. CDR3 region: CASSQSRTGNQPQHF. The CDR3 DNA follows: TGCGCCAGCAGTCAATCGAGGACGGGAAATCAGCCCCAGCATTTT.

The chain recombines TRBV28 with TRBJ1-4; D possibly corresponds to TRBD1 (6 bases). CDR1 is MDHEN, CDR2 SYDVKM, per germline. CDR3 length equals 15 residues. Trimming left V 5 bases short and J 5 bases short, with 15 bases between. CDR3 sequence reads: CASSISLGANEKLFF. CDR3 DNA sequence: TGTGCCAGCAGTATTAGTCTGGGGGCCAATGAAAAACTGTTTTTT.

This clone was seen only a few times. The V call is TRBV10-2, the J call TRBJ1-5; 8 bases align to TRBD1. The CDR3 sequence is 16 residues long. Germline V gives CDR1 WSHSY, CDR2 SAAADI. V shed 0 bases and J 4 bases; nucleotides not matched to a gene: 5. CDR3 DNA: TGCGCCAGCAGTGAGTCACAGGACAGGGTGAATCAGCCCCAGCATTTT. Amino acid sequence: CASSESQDRVNQPQHF.

This chain's CDR3 is CASSVGGQGVFNEQFF. CDR3 DNA sequence: TGTGCCAGCAGCGTAGGAGGACAGGGGGTCTTTAATGAGCAGTTCTTC. The rearrangement joins TRBV9 to TRBJ2-1, with 10 bases matching TRBD1. With V trimmed by 0 bases and J by 7 bases, 7 bases remained unmatched. This CDR3 contains 16 residues. Per the germline V gene, CDR1 is SGDLS and CDR2 is YYNGEE.

The chain recombines TRBV7-9 with TRBJ2-3, with D tentatively TRBD1 or TRBD2 (7 bases each). The CDR3 contains 18 residues. With 4 bases removed from V and 2 bases from J, the gap between germline ends came to 22 bases. Germline V gives CDR1 SEHNR, CDR2 FQNEAQ (reference sequence). CDR3 sequence: CASSSPQGGRVDTDTQYF. The CDR3 DNA reads as TGTGCCAGCAGCTCCCCTCAGGGGGGGAGGGTTGACACAGATACGCAGTATTTT.

The chain uses TRBV3-1 (or the pseudogene TRBV3-2) and TRBJ2-1; 11 bases align to TRBD2. The trim removed 4 bases at V and 6 bases at J, leaving 11 bases unmatched. The germline gives CDR1 LGHDT, CDR2 YNNKEL (reference sequence). This CDR3 comprises 17 residues. The CDR3 nucleotides are TGTGCCAGCAGCCCAGGATCGGGTAGCGGGAGGGCCAATGAGCAGTTCTTC. Translating it yields CASSPGSGSGRANEQFF.

The chain is built from TRBV6-1 and TRBJ1-1; D ambiguous. CDR1 and CDR2 from the germline V gene are MNHNS and SASEGT. The CDR3 length is 14 residues. V was trimmed by 3 bases and J by 0 bases, leaving 8 bases between them. This CDR3 is CASSDPSVNTEAFF. DNA for the CDR3: TGTGCCAGCAGTGACCCCTCCGTGAACACTGAAGCTTTCTTT.

The chain has TRBV29-1 and TRBJ1-2; D call uncertain. Trimming cost V 3 bases and J 4 bases, with 18 bases left between them. The CDR3 runs 15 residues. Germline CDR1 reads SQVTM; CDR2 reads ANQGSEA. The CDR3 nucleotides read TGCAGCGTTGACGCGAGGGCGGCGGGAAGCTATGGCTACACCTTC. The encoded protein is CSVDARAAGSYGYTF.

This clone was observed once. The gene calls are TRBV29-1 and TRBJ2-3, with 8 bases that match TRBD2. Germline V gives CDR1 SQVTM, CDR2 ANQGSEA. The CDR3 extends over 15 amino acids. The junction had 11 bases not matched to a gene; V was cut back by 6 bases and J by 3 bases. CDR3 amino acids: CSVTPGTGGTDTQYF. DNA of the CDR3: TGCAGCGTGACTCCAGGGACGGGAGGGACAGATACGCAGTATTTT.

The chain couples TRBV5-5 to TRBJ2-1; no clear D gene. Per germline, CDR1 SGHKS and CDR2 YYEKEE (reference sequence). The CDR3 spans 15 residues. Trimming removed 0 bases from V and 0 bases from J, with 7 bases in between. For the CDR3, the DNA is TGTGCCAGCAGCTTGGAGAGGAGCTCCTACAATGAGCAGTTCTTC. Residues: CASSLERSSYNEQFF.

The CDR3 nucleotides read TGTGCCAGCAGCTCACCTAGCGGGAGGTCCACTAGCACAGATACGCAGTATTTT. Protein product: CASSSPSGRSTSTDTQYF. The chain uses TRBV7-2 and TRBJ2-3; 11 positions agree with TRBD2. The CDR3 extends over 18 amino acids. The germline CDR1 and CDR2 sequences are SGHTA and FQGNSA. J was trimmed by 0 bases and V by 4 bases; bases with no gene match: 9.